This TCR beta chain was identified during a study of T cells in localized non-small cell lung cancer. Study-wide points: In adjacent lung, a median around 55 of the top 100 tumor clones were found.

In the case of this clone: What it binds is not known.

Produced via immunoSEQ multiplex PCR; TCRdb's table is partial and in-frame only. Among about 3,300 clones listed, about a quarter were seen once. Germline V gene sequence: CDR1 LNHDA, CDR2 SQIVND (reference sequence). Deletions cut 6 bases from V and 4 bases from J, with 12 bases between. CDR3 length equals 13 residues. Sequencing was performed on lung tumor tissue, taken before any cancer treatment. The TCR originated in a male donor aged 60 or over with stage I lung adenocarcinoma. The rearrangement links TRBV19 to TRBJ1-1; D is unclear. This CDR3 reads CASRDYRTTEAFF. CDR3 in DNA: TGTGCCAGTAGGGACTATAGAACCACTGAAGCTTTCTTT.